This T cell receptor beta chain was documented in a study of T cell responses to AZD1222 COVID-19 vaccine. Study details: Pooled together were second doses at about 4 or about 12 weeks. Study conclusions and caveats: Repertoire sampling happened only post peak T cell response. There were mostly white British donors and more females than males, and clonal diversity was possibly underestimated.

Measured with immunoSEQ multiplex PCR; TCRdb has only the in-frame clones, and not every one. The sample includes 90,000 to 150,000 clones, approximately 91% of them seen just once. The CDR3 spans 15 residues. CDR1 ENHRY and CDR2 SYGVKD come from the germline V gene. Trimming removed 8 bases from V and 1 base from J; junction bases left unmatched: 8. Worth noting for this clone: The antigen remains undetermined.

The source of this sequence is an adult in good health. This chain uses TRBV10-3 with TRBJ2-7; 10 bases map to TRBD1. This sample comprised peripheral blood, obtained on day 0 of AZD1222 vaccination. The DNA for the CDR3 is TGTGCCATCCGGCGAGGGACAGGGGATTCCTACGAGCAGTACTTC. Encoded protein: CAIRRGTGDSYEQYF.